This T cell receptor (beta chain) was identified during a study of Ad26.COV2.S vaccination and SARS-CoV-2 variants. The V gene lost 4 bases and the J gene lost 5 bases, with 11 bases spanning the gap. The germline V gene has CDR1 GTSNPN and CDR2 SVGIG (reference sequence). The CDR3 consists of 12 residues. The sample's treatment: 19 received Ad26.COV2.S at low or high dose, single or two shots; several received placebo; per-sample allocation not given. Samples were taken on day 63 after the first vaccine or placebo injection. Assay used: immunoSEQ multiplex PCR; TCRdb lists only in-frame clones, some missing. This table has hundreds of thousands of clones, 80% to 90% appearing once.

This sequence was found in a person aged 18-60 years who received the Ad26.COV2.S COVID-19 vaccine or a placebo. J is TRBJ1-2 and V is TRBV30; D unclear. Sequenced here: peripheral blood, sampled in a trial of Ad26.COV2.S vaccine versus placebo. The CDR3 spells CAWTPTTYGYTF. Here the CDR3 DNA reads TGTGCCTGGACACCGACAACATATGGCTACACCTTC.